These 6 T cell receptor beta chains originate from one sample sequenced in a study of blood T cell repertoires in COVID-19. TCRdb keeps only in-frame clones here, not all; method: immunoSEQ multiplex PCR. The table lists tens of thousands of clones, more than 75% of them singletons. The sample taken for sequencing was peripheral blood. The receptors derive from a human donor with active COVID-19. The donor label of this sample is uncertain.

The count of this clone is one. This CDR3 reads CASSLKGALAGVGETQYF. DNA of the CDR3: TGTGCCAGCAGCTTAAAAGGGGCACTAGCGGGAGTAGGAGAGACCCAGTACTTC. The V gene is TRBV7-3, the J gene TRBJ2-5, with 11 bases identical to TRBD2. The CDR3 runs 18 residues. Per germline, CDR1 SGHTA and CDR2 FQGTGA. J gave up 4 bases and V 1 base, and 11 bases lay outside the gene matches.

The rearrangement uses TRBV6-5 and TRBJ2-7; 13 bases are shared with TRBD2. CDR1 and CDR2 from the germline V gene are MNHEY and SVGAGI. Losses at the gene ends were 6 bases for V and 6 bases for J; bases not matched to a gene: 8. The CDR3 runs 15 residues. CDR3 DNA sequence: TGTGCCAGCAGACTGGGACTAGCGGGACCGGCCGAGCAGTACTTC. Translated: CASRLGLAGPAEQYF.

This clone appeared once. The chain carries TRBV7-9 and TRBJ1-1; 9 bases map to TRBD1. Germline CDR1 reads SEHNR; CDR2 reads FQNEAQ (reference sequence). The CDR3 has 12 residues. V dropped 0 bases and J dropped 10; count of bases not matched to a gene: 0. CDR3 coding DNA: TGTGCCAGCAGCTTAGCGGACAGGGGAGCTTTCTTT. Its translation is CASSLADRGAFF.

This CDR3 is CASSPVSGAGATNEKLFF. For the CDR3, the DNA is TGTGCCAGCAGTCCCGTCTCAGGGGCTGGGGCAACTAATGAAAAACTGTTTTTT. The chain joins TRBV27 to TRBJ1-4; D might be TRBD1 (6 bases). CDR1 and CDR2 (germline): MNHEY, SMNVEV (reference sequence). The CDR3 length is 18 residues. V was shortened by 5 bases and J by 0 bases, with 19 bases between the two germline ends.

This chain links TRBV7-9 with TRBJ1-1; D ambiguous. With 1 base removed from V and 5 bases from J, the gap between germline ends came to 8 bases. The CDR3 has 13 amino acids. CDR1 is SEHNR, CDR2 FQNEAQ, per germline (reference sequence). The chain's CDR3 is CASSLDGYTEAFF. The CDR3 nucleotides read TGTGCCAGCAGCTTAGACGGGTATACTGAAGCTTTCTTT.

The chain combines TRBV27 with TRBJ2-2, with D unresolved. Germline CDR1 and CDR2: MNHEY and SMNVEV (reference sequence). The CDR3 is 12 amino acids. Between the trimmed V and J ends, which lost 3 bases and 5 bases, there was a span of 4 bases. CDR3 nucleotides: TGTGCCAGCAGTTTTTTAACCGGGGAGCTGTTTTTT. Translation: CASSFLTGELFF.